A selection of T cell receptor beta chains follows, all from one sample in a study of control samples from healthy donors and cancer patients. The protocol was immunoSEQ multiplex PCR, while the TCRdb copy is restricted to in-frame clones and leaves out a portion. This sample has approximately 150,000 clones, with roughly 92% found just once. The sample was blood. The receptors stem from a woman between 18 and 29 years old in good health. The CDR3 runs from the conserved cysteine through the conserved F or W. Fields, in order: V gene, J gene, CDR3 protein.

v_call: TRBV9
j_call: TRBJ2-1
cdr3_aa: CASSVPLREGLNEQFF

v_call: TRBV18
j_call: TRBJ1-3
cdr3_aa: CASSPQNYPSGNTIYF

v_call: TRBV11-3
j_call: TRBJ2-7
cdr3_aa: CASSSSHRTGDYEQYF

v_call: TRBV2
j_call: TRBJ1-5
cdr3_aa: CASTPGQGVGQPQHF

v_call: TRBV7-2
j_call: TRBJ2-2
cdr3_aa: CASSLRGSELFF

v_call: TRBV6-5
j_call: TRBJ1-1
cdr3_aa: CATLRGVNTEAFF

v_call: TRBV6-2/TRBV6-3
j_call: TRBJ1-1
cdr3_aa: CASSYGGGGTEAFF

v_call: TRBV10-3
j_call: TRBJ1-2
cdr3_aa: CAAVGEGLIGYTF

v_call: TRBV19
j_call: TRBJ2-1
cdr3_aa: CASGGGGAYNEQFF

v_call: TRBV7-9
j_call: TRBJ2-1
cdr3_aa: CASSLAGGIRGYEQFF

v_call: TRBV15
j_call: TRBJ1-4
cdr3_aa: CATSRVLGYNEKLFF

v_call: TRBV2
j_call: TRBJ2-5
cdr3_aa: CASSSRDRDTQYF

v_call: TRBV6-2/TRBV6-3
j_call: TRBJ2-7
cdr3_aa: CASSLIAYEQYF

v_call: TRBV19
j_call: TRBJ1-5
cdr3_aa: CASTDGRTNQPQHF

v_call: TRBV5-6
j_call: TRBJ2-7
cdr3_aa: CASSRGVGEQYF

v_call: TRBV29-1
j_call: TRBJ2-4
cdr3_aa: CSVSRGGNIQYF

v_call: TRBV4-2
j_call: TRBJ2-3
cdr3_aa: CASSSPPGGTLGTDTQYF

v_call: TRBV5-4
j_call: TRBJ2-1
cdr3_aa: CASSLEGGEDEQFF

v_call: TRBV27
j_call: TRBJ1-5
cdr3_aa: CASSPMTLFNQPQHF

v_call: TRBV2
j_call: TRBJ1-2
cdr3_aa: CASSEIEGSTGGNHGYTF

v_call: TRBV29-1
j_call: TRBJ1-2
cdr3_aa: CSPQGGSHGYTF

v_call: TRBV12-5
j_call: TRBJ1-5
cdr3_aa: CASGLEGGQPQHF

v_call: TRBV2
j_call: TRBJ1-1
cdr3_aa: CASSSDAWFEAFF

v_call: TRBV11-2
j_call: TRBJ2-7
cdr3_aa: CASSRGEVGNEQYF

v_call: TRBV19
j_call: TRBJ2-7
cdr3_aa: CASSMGDSKIYEQYF

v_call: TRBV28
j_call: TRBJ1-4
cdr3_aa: CASSSLGGDEKLFF

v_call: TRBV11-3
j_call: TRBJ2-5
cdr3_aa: CASSLGSGGRPETQYF

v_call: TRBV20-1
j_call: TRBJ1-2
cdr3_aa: CSAPGGYTF

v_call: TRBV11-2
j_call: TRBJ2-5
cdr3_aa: CASSSSAETQYF

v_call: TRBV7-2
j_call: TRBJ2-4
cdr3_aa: CASSSTWPENIQYF

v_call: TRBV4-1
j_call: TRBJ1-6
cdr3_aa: CASSQVPGGAGDSPLHF

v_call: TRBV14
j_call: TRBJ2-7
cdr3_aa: CASSQGLQGYEQYF

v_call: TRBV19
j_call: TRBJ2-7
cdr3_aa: CASSIGNEQYF

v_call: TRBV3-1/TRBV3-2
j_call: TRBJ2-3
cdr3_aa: CASSPDPGTGGYF

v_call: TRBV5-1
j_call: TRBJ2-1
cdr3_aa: CASSPGQLLYNEQFF

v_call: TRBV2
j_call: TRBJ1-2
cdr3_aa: CASRARTANYGYTF

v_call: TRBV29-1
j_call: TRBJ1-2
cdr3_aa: CSVVRQGREYGYTF

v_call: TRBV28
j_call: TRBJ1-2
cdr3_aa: CASRRWDRAYGYTF

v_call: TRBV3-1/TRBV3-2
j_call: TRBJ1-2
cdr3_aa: CASSQDKAGGNYGYTF

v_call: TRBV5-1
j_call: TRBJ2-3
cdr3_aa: CASSLGAGDTDTQYF

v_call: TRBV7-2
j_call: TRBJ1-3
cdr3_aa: CAGRQTGADTIYF

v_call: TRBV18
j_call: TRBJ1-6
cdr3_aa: CASSSGQPNSPLHF

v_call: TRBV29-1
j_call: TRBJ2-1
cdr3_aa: CSVEAGGGEQFF

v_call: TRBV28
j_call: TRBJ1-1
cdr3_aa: CASSFSPLQGARTEAFF

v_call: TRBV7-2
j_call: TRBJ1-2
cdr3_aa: CASSLKRNYGYTF

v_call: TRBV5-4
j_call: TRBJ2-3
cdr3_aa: CASSILAVSTDTQYF

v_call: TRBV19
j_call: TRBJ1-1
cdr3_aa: CASSAWEVNTEAFF

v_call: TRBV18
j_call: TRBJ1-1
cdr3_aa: CASSRTGEVVNTEAFF

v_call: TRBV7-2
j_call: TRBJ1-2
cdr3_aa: CASSLRTGSGHGYTF

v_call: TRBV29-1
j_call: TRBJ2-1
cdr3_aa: CSVDPQRGSNEQFF

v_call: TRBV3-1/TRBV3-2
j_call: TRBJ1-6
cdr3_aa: CASSHSARRAGSPLHF

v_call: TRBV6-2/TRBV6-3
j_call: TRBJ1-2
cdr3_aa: CASSYYVRTANYGYTF

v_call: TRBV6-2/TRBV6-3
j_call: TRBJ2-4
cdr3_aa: CASSSGQMYLAKNIQYF

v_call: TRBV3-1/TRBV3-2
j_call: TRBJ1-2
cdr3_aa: CASSPLSQFYGYTF

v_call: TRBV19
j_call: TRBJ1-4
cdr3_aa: CASRRQFEKLFF

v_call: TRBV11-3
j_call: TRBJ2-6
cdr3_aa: CASSLDSSRGGANVLTF

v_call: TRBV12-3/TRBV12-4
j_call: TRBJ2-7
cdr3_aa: CASSFAGKYEQYF